This T cell receptor beta chain stems from a study of cytomegalovirus exposure and HLA in healthy donors. Study-wide context: Unique TCR beta sequences numbering some 120 million came from 150 million to 200 million T cells in an earlier analysis.

Details on this clone: Antigen specificity is unknown.

Unrecorded immune exposure was likely among donors, who were nominally healthy when sampled. With 60 Vbeta and 13 Jbeta primers, the PCR was carried out. Libraries were prepared by immunoSEQ multiplex PCR; TCRdb keeps only in-frame clonotypes and omits some of them. In the table there are 120,000 or so clones, around 78% of which are singletons. V dropped 5 bases and J dropped 0 bases, with 11 bases sitting between them. Germline values: CDR1 SGHNT, CDR2 YENEEA. CDR3 length: 15 amino acids. Study observations and caveats: Most CMV-associated TCR beta chains were later found to appear HLA-restricted. An observed cluster of highly shared sequence variants was recorded as a likely sequencing artifact.

The sequence came from a woman aged 40-49 years in good health and CMV-seronegative. The material sequenced was PBMCs. The chain has TRBV11-3 and TRBJ2-1; a possible D gene is TRBD2 (7 bases). CDR3 in amino acids: CASSGGASSYNEQFF. The DNA of the CDR3 is TGTGCCAGCAGCGGGGGGGCTAGCTCCTACAATGAGCAGTTCTTC.